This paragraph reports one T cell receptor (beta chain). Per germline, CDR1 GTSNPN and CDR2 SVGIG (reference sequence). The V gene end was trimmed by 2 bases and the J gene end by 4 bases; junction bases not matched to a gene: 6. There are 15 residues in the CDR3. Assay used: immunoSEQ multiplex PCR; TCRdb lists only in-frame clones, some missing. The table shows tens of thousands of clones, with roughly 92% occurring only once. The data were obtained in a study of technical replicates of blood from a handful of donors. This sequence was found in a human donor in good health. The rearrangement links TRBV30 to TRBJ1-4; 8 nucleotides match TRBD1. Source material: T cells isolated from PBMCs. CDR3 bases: TGTGCCTGGAGTTTCGACAGGGGAATTAATGAAAAACTGTTTTTT. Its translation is CAWSFDRGINEKLFF.